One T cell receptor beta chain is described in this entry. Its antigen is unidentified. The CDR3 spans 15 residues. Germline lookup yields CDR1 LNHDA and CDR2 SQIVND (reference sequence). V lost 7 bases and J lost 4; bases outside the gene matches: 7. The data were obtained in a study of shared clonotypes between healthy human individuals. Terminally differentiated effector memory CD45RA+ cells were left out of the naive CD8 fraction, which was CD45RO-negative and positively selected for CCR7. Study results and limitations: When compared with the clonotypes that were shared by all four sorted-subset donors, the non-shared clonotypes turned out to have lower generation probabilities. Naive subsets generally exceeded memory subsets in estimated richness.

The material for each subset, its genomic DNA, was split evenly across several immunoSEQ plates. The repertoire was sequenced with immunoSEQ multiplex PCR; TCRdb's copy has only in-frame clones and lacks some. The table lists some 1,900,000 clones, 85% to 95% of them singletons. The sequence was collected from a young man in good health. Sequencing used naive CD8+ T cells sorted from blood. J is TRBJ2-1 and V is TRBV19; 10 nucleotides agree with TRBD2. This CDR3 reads CASTLAGEGYNEQFF. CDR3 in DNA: TGTGCCAGTACCCTAGCGGGAGAGGGTTACAATGAGCAGTTCTTC.